This T cell receptor beta chain was captured by sequencing in a study of beta chain features in type 1 diabetes (dated by TCRdb to the late 2010s). For the wider study: Mean age, gender distribution, total cell number and subset yield did not differ between patients and healthy donors. In the study, TCRB repertoires of sorted circulating CD4+ T cell subsets from recently diagnosed type 1 diabetes patients were compared with those of matched healthy donors. Whereas all 30 or so donors provided naive and central memory subsets, regulatory and stem cell-like memory subsets were isolated from just 8 patients and about eight healthy donors. A total of about 110 million sorted cells were examined across all samples, and the number of cells per subset was strongly correlated with RNA yield.

This clone was picked up a small number of times. This clone's antigen is unknown. Within one base of it there is no much larger clone, and no base qualities were kept. The germline V gene gives CDR1 as SGHDT and CDR2 as YYEEEE. The CDR3 measures 14 amino acids from cysteine to phenylalanine. Kept here is only the CDR3 DNA, which spans 42 bases and is read in frame from base 1. Cut back by 3 bases and 7 bases, the V and J ends lie 11 bases apart. Each donor gave one peripheral blood draw, approximately 110 mL on average, collected into heparinised tubes. Naive, central memory, regulatory and stem cell-like memory CD4+ T cells were sorted on a BD FACSAria II using a panel including CD45RO, CCR7, CD25, CD127, CD95 and CD27. A purity above 95% was achieved for all sorted populations. Right away, PBMCs were isolated by Lymphoprep density gradient centrifugation and were stained directly, with no culture step. Samples were stained and sorted in pairs, with one healthy donor and one patient per experiment, so that batch effects were minimized.

The entire amount of isolated RNA was reverse transcribed using the High Capacity cDNA Reverse Transcription Kit, so the sequenced TCRB transcripts were expressed ones. Deep immunoSEQ sequencing was applied to naive, central memory and regulatory T cell samples, giving an average of roughly 3.5 million total reads per sample. Sorted cells were lysed in RLT buffer and RNA was extracted with DNase-treated RNeasy Micro or Mini kits, depending on cell number. To prevent cross-contamination, every cell subset was processed on its own, while patient and healthy donor samples were processed together. The immunoSEQ multiplex PCR was used to amplify TCRB sequences from cDNA, generating 87-bp fragments that spanned the CDR3 region. The amplicons were sequenced using the Illumina HiSeq platform. As for the original processing: PCR bias was computationally corrected using synthetic template baselines, reads within Hamming distance 2 were collapsed, and singletons that could not be merged were discarded. Reads were aligned against IMGT to assign V, D and J genes, CDR3 length and insertions or deletions at six rearrangement sites. Clonotype counts were normalized to sorted cell number within each subset before computing true diversity and Gini coefficients with the tcR R package. The overlap coefficient, calculated on TCRB nucleotide sequences, was used to quantify repertoire sharing. Out-of-frame TCRB sequences from naive cells were analyzed to stand in for the pre-selection repertoire. Entries here come from immuneACCESS through TCRdb and include only in-frame sequences with V and J called. Some clones fail to appear in such tables; in the studies checked, an unresolved V gene covers under half of the shortfall, and the cause of the remainder is unknown. The V and J calls and the clone size are those of that table, but D and trimming were determined from the DNA. This sample gives 250,000 to 300,000 clones in total; roughly 13% of them show up just once. Of the sample, approximately 0.015% falls within the top ten clones.

Study-wide conclusions, independent of this receptor: PCR may preferentially amplify shorter templates, but because patient and control samples were amplified and corrected together, any resulting skew would affect both groups equally. Sequencing cDNA rather than genomic DNA could over-represent highly expressing activated cells, although activation and CD3 levels did not differ between groups. Only small numbers of individuals were included in the HLA sub-analyses, which left unresolved whether HLA type had any influence on TCRB rearrangement. Naive, central memory and regulatory TCRB repertoires appeared to be more alike among patients than among healthy donors. Fewer insertions and more nucleotide deletions at VDJ recombination sites were observed in patients with type 1 diabetes, implying thymic rearrangement abnormalities. In all four CD4+ subsets, TCRB CDR3 length was moderately but significantly shorter in type 1 diabetes patients.

The chain employs TRBV5-6 and TRBJ2-6, and possibly TRBD1, on 6 matching bases. The clonotype was recovered from a man aged 25-40 years with type 1 diabetes. The source material was naive CD4+ T cells from blood. The sample's cell subset or site label is to be understood as: true naive CD4+ T cells. This receptor carries the CDR3 CASSYRTDANVLTF. The DNA sequence is given as TGTGCCAGCAGCTACCGGACAGACGCCAACGTCCTGACTTTC.